This T cell receptor beta chain originates from a study of CD8 T cells in ankylosing spondylitis. Study-wide points: What seemed typical of ankylosing spondylitis blood was a TCR beta motif built from several highly homologous variants.

The CDR3 has 15 residues. After removal of 1 base from V and 6 bases from J, the junction contained 3 bases not matched to a gene. The germline gives CDR1 MGHRA, CDR2 YSYEKL. The table lists this clonotype with many counts. Its matching antigen is unknown. Molecular-barcoded quantitative 5'-RACE produced these TCR beta libraries. TCRdb called the 5' RACE reads again in MiXCR, with one record for every CDR3 protein. In the table there are about 140,000 distinct CDR3 sequences, 5.5% to 7.5% of which are singletons. V usage is TRBV4-1 and J usage is TRBJ2-2; 9 bases align to TRBD1. The specimen sequenced was blood, either unsorted or a sorted T cell fraction (not recorded which). The TCR originated in a female donor with ankylosing spondylitis or in good health (not recorded which). The CDR3 DNA sequence: TGCGCCAGCAGCCAAGGGTGGACAGGGGCCGGGGAGCTGTTTTTT. It is translated as CASSQGWTGAGELFF.